This entry lists 24 T cell receptor beta chains sequenced from one sample in a study of T cells after yellow fever vaccination. TCRdb processed the 5' RACE reads anew with MiXCR; each CDR3 protein has one entry. The data show approximately 110,000 distinct CDR3 sequences, more than 6.5% seen once. The sequencing here drew on CD4+ T cells sorted from PBMCs, taken 10 to 11 days after the first yellow fever vaccination. The receptors stem from a man younger than 35 who received the YFV17D yellow fever vaccine.

This clonotype was counted ten times or more. The chain joins TRBV7-2 to TRBJ2-1; 14 bases line up with TRBD2. The germline V gene has CDR1 SGHTA and CDR2 FQGNSA. The CDR3 is 16 amino acids. V gave up 5 bases and J gave up 5 bases; unmatched junction bases: 5. CDR3 coding DNA: TGTGCCAGCAGCCGAGGACTAGCGGGGGGAGACAATGAGCAGTTCTTC. This encodes CASSRGLAGGDNEQFF. Combining the CDR3 with reference TRBV7-2 and TRBJ2-1 gives the whole variable domain GAGVSQSPSNKVTEKGKDVELRCDPISGHTALYWYRQSLGQGLEFLIYFQGNSAPDKSGLPSDRFSAERTGGSVSTLTIQRTQQEDSAVYLCASSRGLAGGDNEQFFGPGTRLTVL.

In this sample, this clonotype turned up many times. This chain links TRBV19 with TRBJ1-5, with TRBD1 as a possible D gene (5 bases). V gave up 7 bases and J gave up 0 bases, with 16 bases separating them. The CDR3 consists of 16 residues. CDR1 and CDR2 (germline): LNHDA, SQIVND (reference sequence). The CDR3 region is CASTRDGGFSNQPQHF. CDR3 DNA sequence: TGTGCCAGTACTCGAGACGGGGGATTTAGCAATCAGCCCCAGCATTTT.

This clonotype was seen many times. The chain is built from TRBV5-6 and TRBJ2-3; 9 bases line up with TRBD1. The CDR3 has 16 residues. CDR1 and CDR2 from the germline V gene are SGHDT and YYEEEE. J was trimmed by 3 bases and V by 0 bases; bases with no gene match: 5. The DNA of the CDR3 is TGTGCCAGCAGCTTGGATTGGACAGGGGTGACAGATACGCAGTATTTT. Translation gives CASSLDWTGVTDTQYF.

This clonotype has at least ten counts. The chain links TRBV5-1 to TRBJ2-3; 10 bases line up with TRBD1. V lost 4 bases, J lost 5 bases, and 10 bases stayed unmatched. Germline CDR1 SGHRS, CDR2 YFSETQ. The CDR3 is made up of 16 amino acids. CDR3 protein: CASSAGQGDLIDTQYF. The DNA of the CDR3 is TGCGCCAGCAGCGCCGGACAGGGGGACTTAATAGATACGCAGTATTTT.

This clonotype came up many times. The chain employs TRBV27 and TRBJ1-6; D uncertain. V lost 8 bases, J lost 5 bases, and 19 bases lay in between. The CDR3 has 16 residues. Germline CDR1 is MNHEY and CDR2 is SMNVEV (reference sequence). The CDR3 DNA sequence: TGTGCCAGCGCCTTTTCATTCGAGGCCAATAATTCACCCCTCCACTTT. Translated: CASAFSFEANNSPLHF.

The chain joins TRBV12-3 or TRBV12-4 to TRBJ2-7; 12 positions agree with TRBD2. V was clipped by 3 bases and J by 4 bases; unmatched bases: 4. The CDR3 loop spans 15 amino acids. The CDR3 DNA sequence: TGTGCCAGCAGTTTGCTAGCGGGGGGGCGGTACGAGCAGTACTTC. Translating it yields CASSLLAGGRYEQYF.

Ten or more counts support this clonotype. V is TRBV5-1 and J is TRBJ1-5, with 11 bases fitting TRBD1. The CDR3 has 15 amino acids. V was pared by 2 bases and J by 5 bases, with 3 bases of the junction left unmatched. Germline-derived CDR1 and CDR2 are SGHRS and YFSETQ. CDR3 nucleotide sequence: TGCGCCAGCAGCTTCGGACAGGGGGCGGATCAGCCCCAGCATTTT. Amino acids: CASSFGQGADQPQHF.

The chain couples TRBV14 to TRBJ2-2; 8 bases are a match to TRBD1. The CDR3 consists of 16 residues. Germline values: CDR1 SGHDN, CDR2 FVKESK. V shed 1 base and J 3 bases; nucleotides not matched to a gene: 4. CDR3 protein: CASSQAGGAHTGELFF. CDR3 nucleotide sequence: TGTGCCAGCAGCCAAGCAGGGGGCGCGCACACCGGGGAGCTGTTTTTT.

Points on this clonotype: Possible read error: a much larger clone is one base away. The chain recombines TRBV19 with TRBJ2-2; TRBD2 is a possible D gene (5 bases). Germline V gene data show CDR1 as LNHDA and CDR2 as SQIVND (reference sequence). The CDR3 contains 14 residues. The DNA of the CDR3 is TGTGCCAGTAGTATCAAGGGTAATACCGGGGAGCTGTCTTTT. It translates to CASSIKGNTGELSF.

This clonotype was observed a handful of times. The chain employs TRBV28 and TRBJ2-3; TRBD2 matches at 12 bases. V trimming: 4 bases; J trimming: 1 base; junction bases outside the gene matches: 3. The CDR3 consists of 16 residues. Germline CDR1 and CDR2: MDHEN and SYDVKM. The CDR3 sequence: CASSSRTSGGTDTQYF. CDR3 DNA sequence: TGTGCCAGCAGTTCCCGGACTAGCGGGGGCACAGATACGCAGTATTTT.

This clonotype was detected ten times or more. The chain uses TRBV4-3 and TRBJ1-2, with D possibly being TRBD1 (5 bases). The CDR3 has 13 residues. Germline CDR1 reads LGHNA; CDR2 reads YSLEER. The V gene lost 3 bases and the J gene lost 8 bases, with 13 bases spanning the gap. Written as DNA, the CDR3 is TGCGCCAGCAGCCAGCCGGGGGTTGGCGGCTACACCTTC. Translated: CASSQPGVGGYTF.

Many counts were recorded for this clonotype. V and J are TRBV20-1 and TRBJ1-5; 8 nucleotides line up with TRBD1. The CDR3 runs to 14 residues. Germline V gene data show CDR1 as DFQATT and CDR2 as SNEGSKA (reference sequence). V was pared by 2 bases and J by 6 bases, with 6 bases of the junction left unmatched. The CDR3: CSARFRQGFQPQHF. CDR3 bases: TGCAGTGCTAGATTTCGACAGGGGTTTCAGCCCCAGCATTTT.

There are a few counts of this clonotype. J is TRBJ2-2 and V is TRBV12-3 or TRBV12-4; the match to TRBD1 covers 8 bases. There are 15 residues in the CDR3. V lost 2 bases, J lost 5 bases, and 4 bases stayed unmatched. CDR3 loop: CASSLFTGGTGELFF. The CDR3 nucleotides are TGTGCCAGCAGTTTATTTACAGGGGGAACCGGGGAGCTGTTTTTT.

The V and J genes are TRBV30 and TRBJ1-1; D is ambiguous. V was shortened by 5 bases and J by 4 bases, with 11 bases between the two germline ends. CDR3 size: 12 residues. CDR1 is GTSNPN and CDR2 is SVGIG in the germline V gene (reference sequence). CDR3 sequence reads: CAWAPWGTEAFF. CDR3 bases: TGTGCCTGGGCTCCTTGGGGCACTGAAGCTTTCTTT. Combining the CDR3 with reference TRBV30 and TRBJ1-1 gives the whole variable domain SQTIHQWPATLVQPVGSPLSLECTVEGTSNPNLYWYRQAAGRGLQLLFYSVGIGQISSEVPQNLSASRPQDRQFILSSKKLLLSDSGFYLCAWAPWGTEAFFGQGTRLTVV.

This clonotype was found many times. The chain uses TRBV20-1 and TRBJ1-4; maybe TRBD1 (5 bases). Germline V gene data show CDR1 as DFQATT and CDR2 as SNEGSKA (reference sequence). There are 13 residues in the CDR3. Trimming shortened V by 5 bases and J by 7 bases, and 14 bases separated the two germline ends. Here the CDR3 DNA reads TGCAGTGCTTTAGGGGATGTCGGTGAAAAACTGTTTTTT. It encodes CSALGDVGEKLFF.

This clonotype has a count of ten or more. V usage is TRBV5-1 and J usage is TRBJ2-1; D might be TRBD2 (6 bases). This CDR3 region has 16 residues. The germline CDR1 and CDR2 sequences are SGHRS and YFSETQ. Trimming took off 2 bases at V and 9 bases at J, with 21 bases between the two ends. CDR3 sequence (DNA): TGCGCCAGCAGCTTCTCCTCTACCCCGGTCGGGGGTGAGCAGTTCTTC. As protein: CASSFSSTPVGGEQFF. Drawing the rest from reference TRBV5-1 and TRBJ2-1, the complete variable domain is KAGVTQTPRYLIKTRGQQVTLSCSPISGHRSVSWYQQTPGQGLQFLFEYFSETQRNKGNFPGRFSGRQFSNSRSEMNVSTLELGDSALYLCASSFSSTPVGGEQFFGPGTRLTVL.

This clonotype was observed many times. V usage is TRBV5-1 and J usage is TRBJ2-1, with D unclear. This CDR3 contains 14 residues. Germline V gene sequence: CDR1 SGHRS, CDR2 YFSETQ. The V gene lost 0 bases and the J gene lost 6 bases, with 10 bases spanning the gap. DNA of the CDR3: TGCGCCAGCAGCTTGGCCTGGAGAGCCAATGAGCAGTTCTTC. It yields the protein CASSLAWRANEQFF.

This clonotype was detected many times. The chain recombines TRBV7-6 with TRBJ2-2; D perhaps matches TRBD2 (6 bases). The CDR3 has 16 amino acids. Per germline, CDR1 SGHVS and CDR2 FNYEAQ. V was pared by 1 base and J by 2 bases, with 11 bases between. In nucleotides, the CDR3 is TGTGCCAGCAGCTTAGGCGGCGGGGACAACACCGGGGAGCTGTTTTTT. Translating gives CASSLGGGDNTGELFF. Full variable domain (outside the CDR3, taken from reference TRBV7-6 and TRBJ2-2): GAGVSQSPRYKVTKRGQDVALRCDPISGHVSLYWYRQALGQGPEFLTYFNYEAQQDKSGLPNDRFSAERPEGSISTLTIQRTEQRDSAMYRCASSLGGGDNTGELFFGEGSRLTVL.

This clonotype appeared many times. J is TRBJ2-3 and V is TRBV11-2; no firm D call. Germline CDR1 is SGHAT and CDR2 is FQNNGV. CDR3 length equals 14 residues. V gave up 4 bases and J gave up 2 bases, with 10 bases separating them. In DNA, the CDR3 is TGTGCCAGCAGCTCGCCCGTTGACACAGATACGCAGTATTTT. It specifies CASSSPVDTDTQYF.

The rearrangement joins TRBV20-1 to TRBJ1-1; the match to TRBD1 covers 10 bases. V trimming: 6 bases; J trimming: 7 bases; junction bases outside the gene matches: 5. This CDR3 comprises 12 residues. The germline gives CDR1 DFQATT, CDR2 SNEGSKA (reference sequence). The CDR3 nucleotides are TGCAGTGCCCGGGACAGGGGCCTTGAAGCTTTCTTT. This codes for CSARDRGLEAFF.

This clonotype was counted at least ten times. This rearrangement joins TRBV3-1 to TRBJ2-7; D unclear. CDR3 length equals 13 residues. V was clipped by 0 bases and J by 10 bases, with 13 bases between them. Germline values: CDR1 LGHDT, CDR2 YNNKEL (reference sequence). CDR3 residues: CASSQDLDSPQYF. The CDR3 DNA sequence: TGTGCCAGCAGCCAAGATTTAGACTCTCCCCAGTACTTC.

The chain is built from TRBV12-3 or TRBV12-4 and TRBJ2-1; 11 bases fit TRBD2. This CDR3 is 15 amino acids long. The ends lost 3 bases at V and 8 bases at J; junction bases unmatched: 6. The CDR3 protein is CASSFGSGGADEQFF. The DNA for the CDR3 is TGTGCCAGCAGTTTTGGTAGCGGGGGGGCGGATGAGCAGTTCTTC.

The sample holds many counts of this clonotype. The genes are TRBV12-3 or TRBV12-4 and TRBJ1-4, with TRBD1 as a possible D gene (6 bases). CDR3 length equals 15 residues. Between the trimmed V and J ends, which lost 8 bases and 4 bases, there was a span of 17 bases. The CDR3 DNA reads TGTGCCAGCTTACGCTCAGGGGCGCATAATGAAAAACTGTTTTTT. Its translation is CASLRSGAHNEKLFF.

This clonotype was observed many times. J is TRBJ1-1 and V is TRBV6-5; possibly TRBD1 for D (6 bases). The CDR3 runs to 15 residues. V shed 2 bases and J shed 0 bases, with 10 bases lying between them. Germline V gene sequence: CDR1 MNHEY, CDR2 SVGAGI. This CDR3 is CASSYQGRMNTEAFF. Written as DNA, the CDR3 is TGTGCCAGCAGTTACCAGGGGCGGATGAACACTGAAGCTTTCTTT.